The 30 T cell receptor beta chains listed next were all sequenced from one sample in a study of cytomegalovirus exposure and HLA in healthy donors. In the PCR, 60 Vbeta and 13 Jbeta primers were used. Method: immunoSEQ multiplex PCR; TCRdb's copy keeps in-frame clones and lacks some. Among under 150,000 clones listed, around three quarters were seen once. The specimen sequenced was PBMCs. The receptors shown here come from a man in his forties in good health and CMV-seropositive.

This clone was found a few times. The V gene is TRBV7-6, the J gene TRBJ2-7; D may be TRBD1 (6 bases). From germline, CDR1 is SGHVS and CDR2 FNYEAQ. The ends were cut back, 5 bases at V and 2 bases at J, with 13 bases in the middle. The CDR3 runs to 14 residues. The CDR3 region has the DNA TGTGCCAGCAGCCTGGACAGTCGTGCCTACGAGCAGTACTTC. Its protein is CASSLDSRAYEQYF. Variable domain in full (rest from reference TRBV7-6 and TRBJ2-7): GAGVSQSPRYKVTKRGQDVALRCDPISGHVSLYWYRQALGQGPEFLTYFNYEAQQDKSGLPNDRFSAERPEGSISTLTIQRTEQRDSAMYRCASSLDSRAYEQYFGPGTRLTVT.

This chain uses TRBV28 with TRBJ1-1, with D perhaps TRBD1 (6 bases). The CDR3 runs 16 residues. The V gene's germline CDR1 is MDHEN and CDR2 SYDVKM. Trimming pared 1 base from V and 4 bases from J, leaving 16 bases between. The DNA for the CDR3 is TGTGCCAGCAGTTTATACGAGGGGGTGGGCGCCACTGAAGCTTTCTTT. This encodes CASSLYEGVGATEAFF.

The genes are TRBV5-6 and TRBJ1-2, with D perhaps TRBD1 (6 bases). V gave up 0 bases and J gave up 8 bases, with 20 bases separating them. Germline V gives CDR1 SGHDT, CDR2 YYEEEE. The CDR3 runs to 16 residues. CDR3 amino acids: CASSLVRGAVEEGYTF. The CDR3 region has the DNA TGTGCCAGCAGCTTGGTACGGGGGGCGGTGGAGGAAGGCTACACCTTC.

The CDR3 region has the DNA TGTGCCAGCAGCTTTCGGGATACGCAGTATTTT. This encodes CASSFRDTQYF. The chain couples TRBV7-9 to TRBJ2-3; D remains ambiguous. Germline V gene data show CDR1 as SEHNR and CDR2 as FQNEAQ (reference sequence). The CDR3 runs 11 residues. Trimming took 3 bases from V and 6 from J, leaving 4 bases between them.

The rearrangement links TRBV11-2 to TRBJ2-3, with a possible D match to TRBD1 (6 bases). The CDR3 covers 15 residues. CDR1 and CDR2 from the germline V gene are SGHAT and FQNNGV. V was cut by 0 bases and J by 2 bases, with 9 bases left in between. This CDR3 is CASSLDRGVTDTQYF. DNA for the CDR3: TGTGCCAGCAGCTTAGACAGGGGAGTCACAGATACGCAGTATTTT.

The genes are TRBV5-4 and TRBJ2-1; 10 nucleotides line up with TRBD2. This CDR3 has 15 amino acids. The germline V gene encodes CDR1 SGHNT and CDR2 YYREEE (reference sequence). Trimming took 4 bases from V and 5 from J; bases not matched to a gene: 6. The CDR3 DNA reads TGTGCCAGCAGCCCTACTAGCGGGGACCACAATGAGCAGTTCTTC. Translation: CASSPTSGDHNEQFF. Supplemented by reference TRBV5-4 and TRBJ2-1, the full variable domain reads ETGVTQSPTHLIKTRGQQVTLRCSSQSGHNTVSWYQQALGQGPQFIFQYYREEENGRGNFPPRFSGLQFPNYSSELNVNALELDDSALYLCASSPTSGDHNEQFFGPGTRLTVL.

V usage is TRBV10-3 and J usage is TRBJ2-7, with TRBD2 matching 12 bases. Germline V gene data show CDR1 as ENHRY and CDR2 as SYGVKD. The CDR3 covers 19 residues. J was trimmed by 3 bases and V by 3 bases; bases with no gene match: 15. The CDR3 protein is CAISDSGTSGPGYFYEQYF. DNA for the CDR3: TGTGCCATCAGTGACTCCGGGACTAGCGGGCCGGGTTACTTCTACGAGCAGTACTTC.

With respect to this clone: One end of the junction fails to match germline, which may point to a read error. CDR3 in DNA: TGTTCCAGCAGCCTACAGGGGGATACGCAGTATTTT. It codes for CSSSLQGDTQYF. This rearrangement joins TRBV7-9 to TRBJ2-3, with TRBD1 matching 7 bases. CDR3 length equals 12 residues. Per the germline V gene, CDR1 is SEHNR and CDR2 is FQNEAQ (reference sequence).

The chain employs TRBV6-1 and TRBJ2-5; 14 nucleotides line up with TRBD2. Looked up from germline, CDR1 is MNHNS and CDR2 is SASEGT. With 3 bases clipped from V and 3 bases from J, the junction kept 0 bases outside the gene matches. This CDR3 contains 15 residues. CDR3 in DNA: TGTGCCAGCAGTGAGACTAGCGGGGGGGAAGAGACCCAGTACTTC. The encoded protein is CASSETSGGEETQYF.

The chain has TRBV5-1 and TRBJ2-6; 7 bases match TRBD1. The CDR3 extends over 15 amino acids. The trim removed 3 bases at V and 12 bases at J, leaving 12 bases unmatched. Germline lookup yields CDR1 SGHRS and CDR2 YFSETQ. The CDR3 coding sequence is TGCGCCAGCAGCTCTACGACAGGGAAGGTAGGCGTCCTGACTTTC. It specifies CASSSTTGKVGVLTF.

To note about this clone: Other DNA sequences within the sample encode an identical CDR3. J is TRBJ2-2 and V is TRBV18; TRBD1 matches 11 bases. CDR1 KGHSH and CDR2 LQKENI come from the germline V gene. V was clipped by 3 bases and J by 6 bases; unmatched bases: 6. The CDR3 has 16 amino acids. The CDR3 DNA reads as TGTGCCAGCTCACCCCCCGGACAGGGGGCGGCCGGGGAGCTGTTTTTT. Translated, it gives CASSPPGQGAAGELFF.

This clone has just one count. This chain connects TRBV28 to TRBJ2-7; TRBD1 agrees at 7 bases. The CDR3 length is 15 residues. J was trimmed by 2 bases and V by 7 bases; bases with no gene match: 11. CDR1 and CDR2 (germline): MDHEN, SYDVKM. CDR3 loop: CASTSQTTGTYEQYF. The CDR3 region has the DNA TGTGCCAGCACCTCTCAAACGACAGGGACCTACGAGCAGTACTTC.

This clone showed up just a few times. This rearrangement joins TRBV10-2 to TRBJ1-2; TRBD1 matches at 10 bases. Germline V gene sequence: CDR1 WSHSY, CDR2 SAAADI. V lost 3 bases, J lost 2 bases, and 3 bases stayed unmatched. The CDR3 loop spans 15 amino acids. The CDR3 here is CASSERTGGNYGYTF. The DNA of the CDR3 is TGCGCCAGCAGTGAAAGGACAGGGGGGAACTATGGCTACACCTTC.

V and J are TRBV6-6 and TRBJ1-5; D gene ambiguous. CDR1 and CDR2 (germline): MNHNY, SVGAGI (reference sequence). The CDR3 runs 16 residues. The V end was cut by 4 bases, the J end by 4 bases, with 17 bases between. CDR3 loop: CASSSHTEVRNQPQHF. In nucleotides, the CDR3 is TGTGCCAGCAGTTCCCACACGGAGGTGAGGAATCAGCCCCAGCATTTT.

This chain joins TRBV5-1 and TRBJ2-5; no clear D gene. The CDR3 sequence is 14 residues long. Germline V gene sequence: CDR1 SGHRS, CDR2 YFSETQ. V was shortened by 4 bases and J by 2 bases, with 12 bases between the two germline ends. The CDR3 loop reads CASSLENRQETQYF. The DNA for the CDR3 is TGCGCCAGCAGCCTAGAAAACCGGCAAGAGACCCAGTACTTC.

The chain links TRBV5-4 to TRBJ1-1, with D unclear. In germline, CDR1 is SGHNT, CDR2 YYREEE (reference sequence). The V end lost 0 bases, the J end lost 1 base, and 7 bases lay between the germline ends. The CDR3 is made up of 14 amino acids. In nucleotides, the CDR3 is TGTGCCAGCAGCTTGGTGTCAGAGAACACTGAAGCTTTCTTT. Amino acid sequence: CASSLVSENTEAFF. Full variable domain (rest looked up from reference TRBV5-4 and TRBJ1-1): ETGVTQSPTHLIKTRGQQVTLRCSSQSGHNTVSWYQQALGQGPQFIFQYYREEENGRGNFPPRFSGLQFPNYSSELNVNALELDDSALYLCASSLVSENTEAFFGQGTRLTVV.

V is TRBV9 and J is TRBJ2-1; D is perhaps TRBD2 (5 bases). This CDR3 is 16 amino acids long. CDR1 and CDR2 (germline): SGDLS, YYNGEE. V gave up 0 bases and J gave up 8 bases, with 18 bases separating them. The CDR3 nucleotides read TGTGCCAGCAGCGTAGCTTACGGCGGGCCGGGCGATGAGCAGTTCTTC. As protein: CASSVAYGGPGDEQFF.

This clone was seen once. The chain has TRBV30 and TRBJ2-5; TRBD2 matches 7 bases. CDR1 and CDR2 (germline): GTSNPN, SVGIG (reference sequence). This CDR3 contains 15 residues. J lost 5 bases, V lost 2 bases, and 11 bases had no gene match. The CDR3 region is CAWSPVTSTRETQYF. The CDR3 DNA reads TGTGCCTGGAGTCCAGTGACTAGCACACGGGAGACCCAGTACTTC.

The chain recombines TRBV19 with TRBJ2-7; D perhaps matches TRBD2 (5 bases). Trimming took 4 bases from V and 3 from J, leaving 10 bases between them. CDR1 is LNHDA, CDR2 SQIVND, per germline (reference sequence). The CDR3 sequence is 13 residues long. As DNA, the CDR3 is TGTGCCAGTAGTACGACCCGGGGCTACGAGCAGTACTTC. This gives the protein CASSTTRGYEQYF.

This clone came up once. At one of its ends the junction is not consistent with the germline gene, which may arise from a read error. The chain has TRBV27 and TRBJ2-2; 7 positions agree with TRBD2. Germline lookup yields CDR1 MNHEY and CDR2 SMNVEV (reference sequence). The CDR3 runs 12 residues. The chain's CDR3 is CASSLKSGKLFF. The CDR3 region has the DNA TGTGCCAGCAGTTTAAAAAGCGGGAAGCTGTTTTTT.

The V and J genes are TRBV27 and TRBJ2-7, with TRBD1 matching 8 bases. Germline CDR1 is MNHEY and CDR2 is SMNVEV (reference sequence). CDR3 size: 14 residues. Trimming took 6 bases from V and 1 from J; bases not matched to a gene: 5. CDR3 nucleotide sequence: TGTGCCAGCAGGCGGACAGGGCTATCCTACGAGCAGTACTTC. Translating it yields CASRRTGLSYEQYF.

The CDR3 reads CASSLGSGQETQYF. Written as DNA, the CDR3 is TGCGCCAGCAGCTTGGGGTCAGGCCAAGAGACCCAGTACTTC. J is TRBJ2-5 and V is TRBV5-1; D uncertain. V was pared by 0 bases and J by 1 base, with 7 bases between. Germline V CDR1 and CDR2: SGHRS, YFSETQ. The CDR3 has 14 amino acids.

The rearrangement links TRBV27 to TRBJ2-1; TRBD1 matches 9 bases. This CDR3 is built from 15 residues. After removal of 3 bases from V and 7 bases from J, the junction contained 7 bases not matched to a gene. The germline V gene encodes CDR1 MNHEY and CDR2 SMNVEV (reference sequence). CDR3 in amino acids: CASSLGQGALNEQFF. CDR3 DNA sequence: TGTGCCAGCAGTTTGGGACAGGGTGCGCTGAATGAGCAGTTCTTC.

The rearrangement uses TRBV5-6 and TRBJ2-3, with TRBD1 identical over 9 bases. In germline, CDR1 is SGHDT, CDR2 YYEEEE. Trimming took 5 bases from V and 6 from J; bases not matched to a gene: 4. CDR3 length equals 13 residues. The DNA for the CDR3 is TGTGCCAGCAGTAGGGACAGGGTCGATACGCAGTATTTT. Protein product: CASSRDRVDTQYF.

The chain has TRBV5-6 and TRBJ1-3; TRBD1 matches 8 bases. V trimming: 4 bases; J trimming: 0 bases; junction bases outside the gene matches: 6. The CDR3 is made up of 16 amino acids. CDR1 and CDR2 (germline): SGHDT, YYEEEE. As DNA, the CDR3 is TGTGCCAGCAGCAAAGGGACAGGACACTCTGGAAACACCATATATTTT. Residues: CASSKGTGHSGNTIYF.

This chain uses TRBV9 with TRBJ2-2; D perhaps matches TRBD2 (6 bases). V was shortened by 7 bases and J by 0 bases, with 10 bases between the two germline ends. The CDR3 loop spans 14 amino acids. Germline lookup yields CDR1 SGDLS and CDR2 YYNGEE. The CDR3 nucleotides read TGTGCCAGCTCACGCGGGACGAACACCGGGGAGCTGTTTTTT. The encoded protein is CASSRGTNTGELFF.

This clone was seen only once. The chain combines TRBV18 with TRBJ2-7; D might be TRBD1 (6 bases). The germline CDR1 and CDR2 sequences are KGHSH and LQKENI. V was cut by 0 bases and J by 3 bases, with 30 bases left in between. CDR3 length: 21 residues. The CDR3 reads CASSPPFRGAWAAISYYEQYF. The CDR3 coding sequence is TGTGCCAGCTCACCACCGTTCAGGGGCGCCTGGGCTGCGATTTCATACTACGAGCAGTACTTC.

The chain links TRBV5-4 to TRBJ2-7; no firm D call. This CDR3 is 15 amino acids long. V lost 2 bases to trimming and J lost 5 bases, with 17 bases between them. The V gene's germline CDR1 is SGHNT and CDR2 YYREEE (reference sequence). In nucleotides, the CDR3 is TGTGCCAGCAGCTTACGCGATTTAGGAGTTGACGAGCAGTACTTC. Its translation is CASSLRDLGVDEQYF. The variable domain in full, with the rest retrieved from reference TRBV5-4 and TRBJ2-7, is ETGVTQSPTHLIKTRGQQVTLRCSSQSGHNTVSWYQQALGQGPQFIFQYYREEENGRGNFPPRFSGLQFPNYSSELNVNALELDDSALYLCASSLRDLGVDEQYFGPGTRLTVT.

The gene calls are TRBV19 and TRBJ2-7, with TRBD2 matching 11 bases. CDR1 and CDR2 (germline): LNHDA, SQIVND (reference sequence). There are 15 residues in the CDR3. The J segment lost 1 base and the V segment lost 6 bases, leaving 5 bases of the junction unmatched. CDR3 sequence reads: CASRLAGGSSYEQYF. The CDR3 region has the DNA TGTGCCAGTAGGCTAGCGGGAGGTTCATCCTACGAGCAGTACTTC.

This chain joins TRBV6-1 and TRBJ1-5; D unresolved. Germline V gene lookup returns CDR1 MNHNS and CDR2 SASEGT. CDR3 length equals 15 residues. V shed 2 bases and J shed 0 bases, with 8 bases lying between them. In DNA form, the CDR3 reads TGTGCCAGCAGTGAACGGGGATATAGCAATCAGCCCCAGCATTTT. It codes for CASSERGYSNQPQHF.